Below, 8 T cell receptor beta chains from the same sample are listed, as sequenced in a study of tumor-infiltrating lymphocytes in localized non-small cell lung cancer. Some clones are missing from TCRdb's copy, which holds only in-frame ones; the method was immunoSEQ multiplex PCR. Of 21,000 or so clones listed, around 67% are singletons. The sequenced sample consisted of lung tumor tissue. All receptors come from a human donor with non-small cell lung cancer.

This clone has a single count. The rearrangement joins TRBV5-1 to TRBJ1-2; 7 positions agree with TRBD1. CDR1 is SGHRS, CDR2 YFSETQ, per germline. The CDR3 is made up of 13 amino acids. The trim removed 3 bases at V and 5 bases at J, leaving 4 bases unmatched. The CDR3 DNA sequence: TGCGCCAGCAGCTCGGGGACAGTTTATGGCTACACCTTC. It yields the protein CASSSGTVYGYTF.

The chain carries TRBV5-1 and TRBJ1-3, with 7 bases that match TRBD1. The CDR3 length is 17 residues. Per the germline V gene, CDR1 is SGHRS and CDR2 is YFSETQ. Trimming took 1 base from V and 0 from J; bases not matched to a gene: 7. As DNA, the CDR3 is TGCGCCAGCAGCTTGTACGGGCAGGGGGGCTCTGGAAACACCATATATTTT. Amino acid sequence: CASSLYGQGGSGNTIYF.

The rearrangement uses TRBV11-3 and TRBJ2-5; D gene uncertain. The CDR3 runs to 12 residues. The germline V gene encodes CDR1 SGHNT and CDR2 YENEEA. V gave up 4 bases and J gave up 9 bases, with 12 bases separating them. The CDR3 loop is CASSSSDLAQYF. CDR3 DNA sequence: TGTGCCAGCAGCTCCTCGGACCTTGCCCAGTACTTC.

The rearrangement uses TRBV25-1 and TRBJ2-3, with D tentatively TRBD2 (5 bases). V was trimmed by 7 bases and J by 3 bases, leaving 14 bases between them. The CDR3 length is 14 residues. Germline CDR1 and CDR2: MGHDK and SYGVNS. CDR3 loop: CASTHEGNTDTQYF. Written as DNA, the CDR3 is TGTGCCAGCACGCATGAGGGCAATACAGATACGCAGTATTTT.

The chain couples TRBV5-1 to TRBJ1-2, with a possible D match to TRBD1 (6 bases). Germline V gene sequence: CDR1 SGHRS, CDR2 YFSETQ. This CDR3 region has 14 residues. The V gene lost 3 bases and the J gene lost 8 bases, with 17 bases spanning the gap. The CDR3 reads CASSSGGGYDGYTF. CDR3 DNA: TGCGCCAGCAGCTCCGGGGGCGGCTACGACGGCTACACCTTC.

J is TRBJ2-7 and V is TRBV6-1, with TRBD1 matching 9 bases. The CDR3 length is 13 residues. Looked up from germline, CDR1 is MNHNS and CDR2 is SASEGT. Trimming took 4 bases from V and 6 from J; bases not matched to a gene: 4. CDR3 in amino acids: CASSGPQGAEQYF. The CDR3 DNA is TGTGCCAGCAGTGGGCCACAGGGGGCCGAGCAGTACTTC.

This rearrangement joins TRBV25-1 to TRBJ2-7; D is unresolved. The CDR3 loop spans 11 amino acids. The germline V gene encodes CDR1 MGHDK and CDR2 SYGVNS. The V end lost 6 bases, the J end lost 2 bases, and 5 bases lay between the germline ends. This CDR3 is CASRQAYEQYF. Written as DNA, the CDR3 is TGTGCCAGCAGGCAGGCCTACGAGCAGTACTTC.

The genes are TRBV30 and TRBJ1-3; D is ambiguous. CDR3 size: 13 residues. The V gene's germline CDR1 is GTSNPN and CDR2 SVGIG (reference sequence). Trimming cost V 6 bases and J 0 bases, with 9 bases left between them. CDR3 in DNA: TGTGCCTGTCCGGCTCCCTCTGGAAACACCATATATTTT. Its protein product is CACPAPSGNTIYF.